The present T cell receptor (beta chain) was sequenced within a study of blood T cell repertoires in COVID-19. The CDR3 loop spans 11 amino acids. Unmatched junction bases numbered 2, after V lost 6 bases and J lost 7 bases. Germline V gives CDR1 SGHTA, CDR2 FQGNSA. The repertoire was sequenced with immunoSEQ multiplex PCR; TCRdb's copy has only in-frame clones and lacks some. This sample has about 190,000 clones; about 88% occur once, and the top ten carry approximately 3%. Sequencing used PBMCs or T cells enriched from blood (not recorded which). The origin of this receptor is a woman aged 25 to 39 who had recovered from COVID-19. The gene calls are TRBV7-2 and TRBJ1-2; 7 bases are a match to TRBD1. CDR3 bases: TGTGCCAGCAGACAGGGGTTTGGCTACACCTTC. This codes for CASRQGFGYTF. Full variable domain (rest looked up from reference TRBV7-2 and TRBJ1-2): GAGVSQSPSNKVTEKGKDVELRCDPISGHTALYWYRQSLGQGLEFLIYFQGNSAPDKSGLPSDRFSAERTGGSVSTLTIQRTQQEDSAVYLCASRQGFGYTFGSGTRLTVV.